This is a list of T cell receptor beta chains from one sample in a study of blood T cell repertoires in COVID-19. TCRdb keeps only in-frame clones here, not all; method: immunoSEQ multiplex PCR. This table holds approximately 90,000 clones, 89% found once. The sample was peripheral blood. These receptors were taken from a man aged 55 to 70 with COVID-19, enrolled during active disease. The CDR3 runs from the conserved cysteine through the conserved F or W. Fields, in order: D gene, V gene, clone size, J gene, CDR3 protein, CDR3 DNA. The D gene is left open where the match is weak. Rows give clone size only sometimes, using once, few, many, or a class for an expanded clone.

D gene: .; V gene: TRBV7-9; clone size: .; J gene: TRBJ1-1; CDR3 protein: CASSSGRVVTEAFF; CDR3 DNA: TGTGCCAGCAGCTCGGGAAGGGTGGTTACTGAAGCTTTCTTT
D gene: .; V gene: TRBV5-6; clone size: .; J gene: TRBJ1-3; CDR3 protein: CASSFRDSGNTIYF; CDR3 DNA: TGTGCCAGCAGCTTCAGGGACTCTGGAAACACCATATATTTT
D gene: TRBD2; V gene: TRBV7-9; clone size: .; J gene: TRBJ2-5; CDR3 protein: CASSPTWSSGRAAETQYF; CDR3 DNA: TGTGCCAGCAGCCCTACGTGGTCTAGCGGGAGGGCCGCAGAGACCCAGTACTTC
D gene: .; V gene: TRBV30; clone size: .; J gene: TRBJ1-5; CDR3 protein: CAWTHPEGNPDQPQHF; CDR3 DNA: TGTGCCTGGACCCACCCTGAGGGAAACCCGGATCAGCCCCAGCATTTT
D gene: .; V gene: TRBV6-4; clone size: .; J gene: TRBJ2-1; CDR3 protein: CASSETPGSQDEQFF; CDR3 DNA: TGTGCCAGCAGTGAGACGCCAGGGTCTCAAGATGAGCAGTTCTTC
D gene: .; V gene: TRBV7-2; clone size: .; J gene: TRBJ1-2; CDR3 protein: CASSLGRNYGYTF; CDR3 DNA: TGTGCCAGCAGCTTAGGTAGAAACTATGGCTACACCTTC
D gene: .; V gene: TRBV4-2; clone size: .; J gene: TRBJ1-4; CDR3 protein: CASSQDLGVSNEKLFF; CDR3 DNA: TGTGCCAGCAGCCAAGATCTCGGGGTCAGTAATGAAAAACTGTTTTTT
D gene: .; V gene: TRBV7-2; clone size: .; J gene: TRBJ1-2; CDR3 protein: CASSLGGSYGYTF; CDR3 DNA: TGTGCCAGCAGCTTAGGGGGCAGCTATGGCTACACCTTC
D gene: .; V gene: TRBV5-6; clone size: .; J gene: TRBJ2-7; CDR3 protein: CASSLETGRKEQYF; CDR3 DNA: TGTGCCAGCAGCTTGGAGACAGGAAGGAAAGAGCAGTACTTC
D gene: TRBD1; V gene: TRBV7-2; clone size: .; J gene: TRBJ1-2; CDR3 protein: CASSWGDRGGFGYTF; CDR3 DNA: TGTGCCAGCAGCTGGGGGGACAGGGGAGGGTTTGGCTACACCTTC
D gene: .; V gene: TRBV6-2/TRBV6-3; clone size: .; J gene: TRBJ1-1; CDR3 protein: CASSYLRVGTEAFF; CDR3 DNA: TGTGCCAGCAGTTACCTCAGGGTAGGCACTGAAGCTTTCTTT
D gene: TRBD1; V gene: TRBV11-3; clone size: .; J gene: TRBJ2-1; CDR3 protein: CASSPRDRRNEQFF; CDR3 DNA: TGTGCCAGCAGCCCCCGGGACAGAAGAAATGAGCAGTTCTTC
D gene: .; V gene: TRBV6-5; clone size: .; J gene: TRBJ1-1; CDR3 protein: CATDRNTEAFF; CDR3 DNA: TGTGCCACGGACAGGAACACTGAAGCTTTCTTT
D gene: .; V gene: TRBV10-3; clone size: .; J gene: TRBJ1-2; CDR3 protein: CAISESLGSNYGYTF; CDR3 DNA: TGTGCCATCAGTGAGTCGCTAGGGAGCAACTATGGCTACACCTTC
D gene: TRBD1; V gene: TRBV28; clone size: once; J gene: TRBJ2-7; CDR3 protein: CASSPQGEFSYEQYF; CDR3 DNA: TGTGCCAGCAGTCCACAGGGGGAGTTCTCCTACGAGCAGTACTTC
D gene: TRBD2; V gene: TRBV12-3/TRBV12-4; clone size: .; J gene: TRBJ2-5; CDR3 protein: CASSFRGEETQYF; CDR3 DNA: TGTGCCAGCAGTTTCCGGGGGGAAGAGACCCAGTACTTC
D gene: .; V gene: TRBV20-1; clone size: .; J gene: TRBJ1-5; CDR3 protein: CSAEDTTQHF; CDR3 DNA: TGCAGTGCTGAAGACACGACCCAGCATTTT
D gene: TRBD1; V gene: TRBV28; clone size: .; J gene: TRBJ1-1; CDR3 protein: CASSLSQGAAEAFF; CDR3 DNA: TGTGCCAGCAGTTTGTCACAGGGGGCAGCTGAAGCTTTCTTT
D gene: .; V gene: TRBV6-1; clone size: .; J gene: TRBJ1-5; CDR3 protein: CASSEAGGGGQPQHF; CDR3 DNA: TGTGCCAGCAGTGAAGCCGGGGGGGGAGGTCAGCCCCAGCATTTT
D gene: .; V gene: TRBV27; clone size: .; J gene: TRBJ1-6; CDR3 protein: CASSLLAGSSYNSPLHF; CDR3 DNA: TGTGCCAGCAGTTTACTCGCAGGAAGCTCCTATAATTCACCCCTCCACTTT
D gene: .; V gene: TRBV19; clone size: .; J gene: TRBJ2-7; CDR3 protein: CASSPQGHSGWYF; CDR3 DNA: TGTGCCAGTAGTCCGCAGGGACACTCAGGTTGGTACTTC
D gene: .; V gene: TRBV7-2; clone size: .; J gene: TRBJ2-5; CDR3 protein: CASSLGLRQETQYF; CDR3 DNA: TGTGCCAGCAGCCTCGGACTCCGCCAAGAGACCCAGTACTTC
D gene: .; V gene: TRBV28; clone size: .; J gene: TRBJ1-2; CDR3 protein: CASSLSDYGYTF; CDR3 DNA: TGTGCCAGCAGTTTATCAGACTATGGCTACACCTTC
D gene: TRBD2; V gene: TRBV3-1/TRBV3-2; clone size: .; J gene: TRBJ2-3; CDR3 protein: CASSLPQGGSTDTQYF; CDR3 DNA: TGTGCCAGCAGCTTACCCCAGGGAGGGAGCACAGATACGCAGTATTTT
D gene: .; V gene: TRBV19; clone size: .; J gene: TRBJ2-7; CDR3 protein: CASSDRFPSYEQYF; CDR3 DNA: TGTGCCAGTAGCGACAGATTTCCCTCCTACGAGCAGTACTTC
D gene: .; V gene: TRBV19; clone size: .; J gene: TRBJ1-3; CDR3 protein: CASSIRLSGNTIYF; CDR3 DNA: TGTGCCAGTAGTATCCGACTCTCTGGAAACACCATATATTTT
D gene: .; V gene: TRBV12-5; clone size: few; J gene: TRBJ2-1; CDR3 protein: CASGLVGVSEQFF; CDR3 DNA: TGTGCTAGTGGTTTGGTAGGGGTAAGTGAGCAGTTCTTC
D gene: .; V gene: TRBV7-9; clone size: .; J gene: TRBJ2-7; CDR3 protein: CAIATTGPYEQYF; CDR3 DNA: TGTGCCATAGCAACGACAGGACCCTACGAGCAGTACTTC
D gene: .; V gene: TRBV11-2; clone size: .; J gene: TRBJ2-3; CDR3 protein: CASSLDRQTETQYF; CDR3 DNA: TGTGCCAGCAGCTTAGACAGACAGACCGAGACGCAGTATTTT
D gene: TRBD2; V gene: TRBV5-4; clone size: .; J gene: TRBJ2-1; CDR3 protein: CASSTHGRESSYNEQFF; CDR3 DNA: TGTGCCAGCAGCACCCACGGGCGGGAGAGCTCCTACAATGAGCAGTTCTTC
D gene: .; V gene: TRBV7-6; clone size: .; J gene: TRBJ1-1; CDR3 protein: CASSLEVTGTEAFF; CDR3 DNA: TGTGCCAGCAGCTTAGAGGTTACGGGCACTGAAGCTTTCTTT
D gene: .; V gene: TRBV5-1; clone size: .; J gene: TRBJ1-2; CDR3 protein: CASSLGEFRGYTF; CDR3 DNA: TGCGCCAGCAGCTTGGGGGAGTTTCGAGGCTACACCTTC
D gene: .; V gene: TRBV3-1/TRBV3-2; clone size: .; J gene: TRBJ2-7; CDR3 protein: CASSQDGRVEQYF; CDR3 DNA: TGTGCCAGCAGCCAAGATGGGCGGGTCGAGCAGTACTTC
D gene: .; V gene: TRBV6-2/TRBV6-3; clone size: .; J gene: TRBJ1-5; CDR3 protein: CASSYIGANQPQHF; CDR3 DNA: TGTGCCAGCAGTTACATAGGGGCGAATCAGCCCCAGCATTTT
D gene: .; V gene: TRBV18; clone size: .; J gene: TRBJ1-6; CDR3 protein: CASSPPGGNNSPLHF; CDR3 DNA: TGTGCCAGCTCACCACCGGGGGGGAATAATTCACCCCTCCACTTT
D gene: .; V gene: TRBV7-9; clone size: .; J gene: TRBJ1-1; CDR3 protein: CASSLTENTEAFF; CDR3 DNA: TGTGCCAGCAGCTTGACAGAAAACACTGAAGCTTTCTTT
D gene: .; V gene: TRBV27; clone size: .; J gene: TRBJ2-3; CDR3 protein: CASSLSRADTQYF; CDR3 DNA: TGTGCCAGCAGTTTATCACGGGCAGATACGCAGTATTTT
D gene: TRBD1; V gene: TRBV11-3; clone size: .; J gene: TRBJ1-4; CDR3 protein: CASSGTGATNEKLFF; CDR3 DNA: TGTGCCAGCAGCGGGACAGGAGCAACTAATGAAAAACTGTTTTTT
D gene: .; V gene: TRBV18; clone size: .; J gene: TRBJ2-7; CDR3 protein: CASSPGGSKDHEQYF; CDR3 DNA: TGTGCCAGCTCACCTGGGGGGAGCAAGGACCACGAGCAGTACTTC
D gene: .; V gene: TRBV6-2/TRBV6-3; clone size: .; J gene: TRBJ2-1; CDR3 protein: CASSYNGLGGNEQFF; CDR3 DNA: TGTGCCAGCAGTTACAATGGGTTGGGCGGGAATGAGCAGTTCTTC
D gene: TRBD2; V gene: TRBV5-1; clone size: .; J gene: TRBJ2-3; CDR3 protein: CASSLAGGPDTQYF; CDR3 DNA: TGCGCCAGCAGTCTAGCGGGAGGGCCAGATACGCAGTATTTT
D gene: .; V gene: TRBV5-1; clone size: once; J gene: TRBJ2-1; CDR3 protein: CASSLLTSSDEQFF; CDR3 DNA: TGCGCCAGCAGCTTGCTGACTAGTTCTGATGAGCAGTTCTTC
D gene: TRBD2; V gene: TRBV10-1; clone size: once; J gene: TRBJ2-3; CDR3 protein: CASSYGTSGRDDTQYF; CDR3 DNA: TGCGCCAGCAGCTACGGGACTAGCGGGAGGGATGATACGCAGTATTTT
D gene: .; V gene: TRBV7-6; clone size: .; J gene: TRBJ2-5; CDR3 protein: CASSQGTGIRETQYF; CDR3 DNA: TGTGCCAGCAGCCAGGGCACAGGGATCCGGGAGACCCAGTACTTC
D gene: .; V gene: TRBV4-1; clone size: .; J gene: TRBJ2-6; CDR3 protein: CASSQGFVAGANVLTF; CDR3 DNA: TGCGCCAGCAGCCAAGGTTTCGTAGCTGGGGCCAACGTCCTGACTTTC
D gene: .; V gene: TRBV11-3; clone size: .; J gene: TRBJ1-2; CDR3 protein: CASSLQGRYGYTF; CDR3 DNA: TGTGCCAGCAGCTTACAGGGGCGGTATGGCTACACCTTC
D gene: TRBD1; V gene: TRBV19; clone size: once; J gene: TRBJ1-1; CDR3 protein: CASSGTADTEAFF; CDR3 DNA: TGTGCCAGTAGTGGGACAGCAGACACTGAAGCTTTCTTT
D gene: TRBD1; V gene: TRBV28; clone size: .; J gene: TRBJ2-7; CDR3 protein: CASSLLLGQGDYEQYF; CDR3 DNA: TGTGCCAGCAGCCTACTGTTGGGACAGGGGGATTACGAGCAGTACTTC